This T cell receptor (beta chain) was profiled in a study of shared clonotypes between healthy human individuals. Across the whole study: CD8 memory received one plate per donor, CD8 naive two, CD4 memory three and CD4 naive three. Study-level findings and limits: Sampling involved blood alone; tissue repertoires likely differ.

Trimming removed 5 bases from V and 1 base from J; junction bases left unmatched: 2. The CDR3 runs to 15 residues. From germline, CDR1 is SEHNR and CDR2 FQNEAQ (reference sequence). This clone was observed once. Antigen unknown. Study processing details: ImmunoSEQ output held junction-only sequences without quality scores, so filtering differed. Sequencing was performed with immunoSEQ multiplex PCR; in TCRdb, only in-frame clones are kept and a portion is missing. That table furnishes V, J and clone size, whereas the DNA furnished D and trimming. The sample yields roughly 2 million clones, approximately 96% seen once.

This TCR was sampled from a man aged 18 to 30 in good health. The genes are TRBV7-9 and TRBJ2-6; 7 bases match TRBD1. The sample comprised naive CD4+ T cells sorted from blood. The subset was: CD45RA+ positively selected. CDR3 loop: CASSTTGSGANVLTF. The CDR3 nucleotides are TGTGCCAGCAGCACGACAGGGTCTGGGGCCAACGTCCTGACTTTC.